A selection of T cell receptor beta chains follows, all from one sample in a study of glioma-infiltrating T cells after dendritic cell vaccination. Generated by immunoSEQ multiplex PCR, the TCRdb table keeps only in-frame clones and is missing some. Of 95,000 to 110,000 clones listed, roughly four fifths were seen once; the top ten hold approximately 12%. This specimen consisted of blood, obtained before dendritic cell vaccination. These receptors originate from a human donor with glioblastoma. Each CDR3 is given with its conserved first and last residue. The D gene is left open where the match is weak.

d_call: NA
j_call: TRBJ1-4
v_call: TRBV30
cdr3_length: 15
cdr3_aa: CAWSRNRGRQEKLFF

d_call: TRBD1
j_call: TRBJ2-3
v_call: TRBV30
cdr3_length: 17
cdr3_aa: CAWSVPGDRGGTDTQYF

d_call: NA
j_call: TRBJ2-7
v_call: TRBV5-5
cdr3_length: 12
cdr3_aa: CASSLVSYEQYF

d_call: NA
j_call: TRBJ1-5
v_call: TRBV18
cdr3_length: 18
cdr3_aa: CASSPLRVNRVADQPQHF

d_call: NA
j_call: TRBJ1-2
v_call: TRBV2
cdr3_length: 13
cdr3_aa: CASSEGSDYGYTF

d_call: NA
j_call: TRBJ1-2
v_call: TRBV7-2
cdr3_length: 13
cdr3_aa: CASSLGGGSGYTF

d_call: NA
j_call: TRBJ1-3
v_call: TRBV7-9
cdr3_length: 14
cdr3_aa: CASSPDISGNTIYF

d_call: TRBD1
j_call: TRBJ1-6
v_call: TRBV6-5
cdr3_length: 14
cdr3_aa: CASSRAGGRSPLHF

d_call: NA
j_call: TRBJ1-1
v_call: TRBV5-8
cdr3_length: 13
cdr3_aa: CASSLDRNTEAFF

d_call: TRBD1
j_call: TRBJ1-1
v_call: TRBV5-1
cdr3_length: 16
cdr3_aa: CASSLNFDRGNTEAFF

d_call: TRBD1
j_call: TRBJ1-2
v_call: TRBV9
cdr3_length: 15
cdr3_aa: CASSVNTGDNYGYTF

d_call: NA
j_call: TRBJ1-2
v_call: TRBV6-1
cdr3_length: 13
cdr3_aa: CASMENRNYGYTF

d_call: NA
j_call: TRBJ1-1
v_call: TRBV5-1
cdr3_length: 14
cdr3_aa: CASSFRQAGTEAFF

d_call: NA
j_call: TRBJ1-1
v_call: TRBV10-2
cdr3_length: 16
cdr3_aa: CASSDPRVGGRTEAFF

d_call: TRBD1
j_call: TRBJ2-7
v_call: TRBV27
cdr3_length: 14
cdr3_aa: CASSYDRGAYEQYF

d_call: NA
j_call: TRBJ2-7
v_call: TRBV19
cdr3_length: 15
cdr3_aa: CASSRAETSSYEQYF

d_call: NA
j_call: TRBJ2-7
v_call: TRBV7-6
cdr3_length: 15
cdr3_aa: CASSLVVAASYEQYF

d_call: NA
j_call: TRBJ1-6
v_call: TRBV11-2
cdr3_length: 16
cdr3_aa: CASSFWSRGEDSPLHF

d_call: NA
j_call: TRBJ1-3
v_call: TRBV5-1
cdr3_length: 15
cdr3_aa: CASSLLASSGNTIYF

d_call: NA
j_call: TRBJ2-1
v_call: TRBV2
cdr3_length: 14
cdr3_aa: CASSEGGTYNEQFF

d_call: NA
j_call: TRBJ1-2
v_call: TRBV4-1
cdr3_length: 15
cdr3_aa: CASSQGAPTSYGYTF

d_call: TRBD2
j_call: TRBJ2-3
v_call: TRBV10-1
cdr3_length: 16
cdr3_aa: CASSESERGGTDTQYF

d_call: NA
j_call: TRBJ1-6
v_call: TRBV5-1
cdr3_length: 16
cdr3_aa: CASSPRTENYNSPLHF

d_call: NA
j_call: TRBJ1-4
v_call: TRBV6-5
cdr3_length: 14
cdr3_aa: CASSYSLRQEKLFF

d_call: TRBD1
j_call: TRBJ1-1
v_call: TRBV7-2
cdr3_length: 15
cdr3_aa: CASTPTGYRATEAFF

d_call: TRBD1
j_call: TRBJ1-1
v_call: TRBV10-3
cdr3_length: 14
cdr3_aa: CAISDPGQGTEAFF

d_call: NA
j_call: TRBJ2-3
v_call: TRBV19
cdr3_length: 14
cdr3_aa: CASSNGGSTDTQYF

d_call: TRBD2
j_call: TRBJ2-5
v_call: TRBV6-5
cdr3_length: 15
cdr3_aa: CASRQGLALSETQYF

d_call: NA
j_call: TRBJ2-7
v_call: TRBV30
cdr3_length: 15
cdr3_aa: CAWRPHRESTYEQYF

d_call: NA
j_call: TRBJ1-2
v_call: TRBV5-1
cdr3_length: 14
cdr3_aa: CASSLLQATYGYTF

d_call: NA
j_call: TRBJ1-1
v_call: TRBV7-9
cdr3_length: 11
cdr3_aa: CASRQGLEAFF

d_call: NA
j_call: TRBJ1-2
v_call: TRBV21-1
cdr3_length: 15
cdr3_aa: CASNRSGTPNYGYTF

d_call: TRBD1
j_call: TRBJ2-7
v_call: TRBV30
cdr3_length: 13
cdr3_aa: CAWRPGQGYEQYF

d_call: NA
j_call: TRBJ1-5
v_call: TRBV19
cdr3_length: 14
cdr3_aa: CASSILRDNQPQHF

d_call: TRBD1
j_call: TRBJ1-4
v_call: TRBV7-2
cdr3_length: 14
cdr3_aa: CASSPGTEDEKLFF

d_call: TRBD1
j_call: TRBJ2-3
v_call: TRBV19
cdr3_length: 16
cdr3_aa: CASTDPGQGGTDTQYF

d_call: TRBD2
j_call: TRBJ2-1
v_call: TRBV4-1
cdr3_length: 18
cdr3_aa: CASSQDLIPGGGGNEQFF

d_call: NA
j_call: TRBJ2-2
v_call: TRBV25-1
cdr3_length: 16
cdr3_aa: CASSELGQGKTGELFF

d_call: TRBD1
j_call: TRBJ2-7
v_call: TRBV2
cdr3_length: 13
cdr3_aa: CASSGTGGYEQYF

d_call: TRBD2
j_call: TRBJ2-3
v_call: TRBV5-1
cdr3_length: 14
cdr3_aa: CASSPTSDADTQYF

d_call: TRBD1
j_call: TRBJ2-3
v_call: TRBV12-5
cdr3_length: 14
cdr3_aa: CASVHRGLTDTQYF

d_call: NA
j_call: TRBJ1-2
v_call: TRBV7-2
cdr3_length: 14
cdr3_aa: CASSLGQENYGYTF

d_call: NA
j_call: TRBJ2-1
v_call: TRBV7-9
cdr3_length: 13
cdr3_aa: CASSLMSVHEQFF

d_call: TRBD2
j_call: TRBJ2-1
v_call: TRBV6-1
cdr3_length: 16
cdr3_aa: CASSDPTSRPYNEQFF

d_call: NA
j_call: TRBJ1-2
v_call: TRBV4-1
cdr3_length: 12
cdr3_aa: CASSQGGGGYTF